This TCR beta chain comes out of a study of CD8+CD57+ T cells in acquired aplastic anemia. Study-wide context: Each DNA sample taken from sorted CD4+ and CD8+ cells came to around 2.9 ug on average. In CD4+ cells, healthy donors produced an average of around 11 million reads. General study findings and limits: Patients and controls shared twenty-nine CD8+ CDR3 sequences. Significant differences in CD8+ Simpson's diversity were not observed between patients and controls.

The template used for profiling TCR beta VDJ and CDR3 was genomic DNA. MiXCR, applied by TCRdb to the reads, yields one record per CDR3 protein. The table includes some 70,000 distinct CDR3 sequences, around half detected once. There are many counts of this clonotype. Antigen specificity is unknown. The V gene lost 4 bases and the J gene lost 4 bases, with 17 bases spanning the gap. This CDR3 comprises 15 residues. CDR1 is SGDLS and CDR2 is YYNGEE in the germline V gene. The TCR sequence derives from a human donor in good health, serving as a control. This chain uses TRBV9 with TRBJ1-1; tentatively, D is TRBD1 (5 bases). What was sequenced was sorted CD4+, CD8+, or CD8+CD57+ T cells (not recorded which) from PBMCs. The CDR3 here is CASSSLKGRGTEAFF. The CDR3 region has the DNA TGTGCCAGCAGCTCCCTCAAGGGGCGCGGCACTGAAGCTTTCTTT.